This T cell receptor (beta chain) was sequenced in a study of cytomegalovirus exposure and HLA in healthy donors. In germline, CDR1 is SSHAT, CDR2 FNYEAQ (reference sequence). This CDR3 is 13 amino acids long. 13 Jbeta primers and 60 Vbeta primers were used for the PCR. Profiling relied on immunoSEQ multiplex PCR, and the TCRdb table lists in-frame clones only, not all of them. The sample lists 80,000 to 90,000 clones, 81% seen once, with approximately 1.9% in the top ten. In the case of this clone: Antigen specificity is unknown. The junction departs from the called germline gene at one end, perhaps through a read error.

Study-level points and caveats: With further analysis later on, most CMV-associated TCR beta chains appeared HLA-restricted.

The receptor's source is a woman aged 25 to 39 in good health and CMV-seronegative. The sample consisted of PBMCs. V is TRBV7-7 and J is TRBJ2-5, with a tentative D call TRBD2 (6 bases). The chain's CDR3 is CASSFGSGETQYF. In nucleotides, the CDR3 is TGTGCTAGCAGCTTCGGAAGCGGGGAGACCCAGTACTTC.